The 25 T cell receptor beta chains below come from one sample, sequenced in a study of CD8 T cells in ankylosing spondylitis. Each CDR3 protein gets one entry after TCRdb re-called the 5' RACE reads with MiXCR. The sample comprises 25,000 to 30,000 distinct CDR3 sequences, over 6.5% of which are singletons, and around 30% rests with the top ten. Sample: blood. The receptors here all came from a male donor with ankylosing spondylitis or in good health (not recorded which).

CDR3 bases: TGTGCCAGCAGCGTAGGGGACAGAGACACCGGGGAGCTGTTTTTT. This codes for CASSVGDRDTGELFF. V usage is TRBV9 and J usage is TRBJ2-2; 7 nucleotides agree with TRBD1. The CDR3 runs to 15 residues. Looked up from germline, CDR1 is SGDLS and CDR2 is YYNGEE. Unmatched junction bases numbered 2, after V lost 0 bases and J lost 3 bases.

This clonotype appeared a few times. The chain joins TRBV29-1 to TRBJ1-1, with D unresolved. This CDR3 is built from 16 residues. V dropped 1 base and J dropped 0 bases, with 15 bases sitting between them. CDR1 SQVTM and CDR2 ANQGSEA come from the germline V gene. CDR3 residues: CSVEGIGGGMNTEAFF. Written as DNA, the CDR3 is TGCAGCGTTGAAGGCATAGGTGGAGGGATGAACACTGAAGCTTTCTTT.

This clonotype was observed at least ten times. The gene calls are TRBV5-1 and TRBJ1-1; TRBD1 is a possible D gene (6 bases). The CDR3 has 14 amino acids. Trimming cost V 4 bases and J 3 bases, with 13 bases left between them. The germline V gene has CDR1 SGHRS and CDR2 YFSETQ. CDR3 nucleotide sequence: TGCGCCAGCAGCCCCACAGGGAGGGACACTGAAGCTTTCTTT. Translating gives CASSPTGRDTEAFF. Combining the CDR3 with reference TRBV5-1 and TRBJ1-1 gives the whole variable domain KAGVTQTPRYLIKTRGQQVTLSCSPISGHRSVSWYQQTPGQGLQFLFEYFSETQRNKGNFPGRFSGRQFSNSRSEMNVSTLELGDSALYLCASSPTGRDTEAFFGQGTRLTVV.

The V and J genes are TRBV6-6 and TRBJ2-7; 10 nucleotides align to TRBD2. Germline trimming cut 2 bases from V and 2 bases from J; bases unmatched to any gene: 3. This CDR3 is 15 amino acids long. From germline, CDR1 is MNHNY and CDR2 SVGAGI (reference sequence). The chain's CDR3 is CASSYTTSGAYEQYF. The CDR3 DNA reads TGTGCCAGCAGTTACACAACTAGCGGGGCCTACGAGCAGTACTTC.

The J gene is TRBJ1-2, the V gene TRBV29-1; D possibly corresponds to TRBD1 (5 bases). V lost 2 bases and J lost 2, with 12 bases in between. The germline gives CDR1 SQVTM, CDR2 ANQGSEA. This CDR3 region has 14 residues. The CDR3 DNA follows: TGCAGCGTTGAACCGGGGGACGGCAACTATGGCTACACCTTC. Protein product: CSVEPGDGNYGYTF.

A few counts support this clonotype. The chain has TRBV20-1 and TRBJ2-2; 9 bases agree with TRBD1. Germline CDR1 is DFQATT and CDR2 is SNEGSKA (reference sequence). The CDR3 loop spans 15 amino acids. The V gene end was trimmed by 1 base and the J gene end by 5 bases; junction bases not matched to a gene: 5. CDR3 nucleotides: TGCAGTGCTAGAGGGGGACAGGGAGGAACCGGGGAGCTGTTTTTT. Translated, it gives CSARGGQGGTGELFF.

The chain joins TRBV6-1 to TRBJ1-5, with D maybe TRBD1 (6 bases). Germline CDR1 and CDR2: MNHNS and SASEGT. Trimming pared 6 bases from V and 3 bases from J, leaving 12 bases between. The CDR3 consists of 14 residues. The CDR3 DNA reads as TGTGCCAGCAGGGACAGACAGCACAATCAGCCCCAGCATTTT. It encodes CASRDRQHNQPQHF.

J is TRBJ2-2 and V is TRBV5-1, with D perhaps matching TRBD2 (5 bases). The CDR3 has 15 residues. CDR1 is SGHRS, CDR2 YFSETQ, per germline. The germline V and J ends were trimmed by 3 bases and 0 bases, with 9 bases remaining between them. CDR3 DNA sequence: TGCGCCAGCAGCTACCGGACTGCGAACACCGGGGAGCTGTTTTTT. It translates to CASSYRTANTGELFF.

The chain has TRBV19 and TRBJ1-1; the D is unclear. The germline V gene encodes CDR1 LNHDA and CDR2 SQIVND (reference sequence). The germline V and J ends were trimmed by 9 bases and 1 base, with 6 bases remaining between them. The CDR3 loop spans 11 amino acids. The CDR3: CASASNTEAFF. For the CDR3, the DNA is TGTGCCAGCGCTTCGAACACTGAAGCTTTCTTT.

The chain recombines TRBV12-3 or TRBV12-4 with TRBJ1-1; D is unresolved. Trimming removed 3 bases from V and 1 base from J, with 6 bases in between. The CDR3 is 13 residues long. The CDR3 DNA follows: TGTGCCAGCAGTTTCCGTGCGAACACTGAAGCTTTCTTT. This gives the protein CASSFRANTEAFF.

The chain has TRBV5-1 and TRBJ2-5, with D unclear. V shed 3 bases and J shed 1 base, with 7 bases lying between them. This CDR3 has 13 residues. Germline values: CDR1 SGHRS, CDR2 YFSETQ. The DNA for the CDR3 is TGCGCCAGCAGCTATGGTAGCCAAGAGACCCAGTACTTC. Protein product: CASSYGSQETQYF.

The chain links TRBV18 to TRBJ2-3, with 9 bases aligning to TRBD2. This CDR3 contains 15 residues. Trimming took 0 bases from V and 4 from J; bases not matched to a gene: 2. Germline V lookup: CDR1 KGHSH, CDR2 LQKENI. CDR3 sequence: CASSPPLAGADTQYF. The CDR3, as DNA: TGTGCCAGCTCACCACCCTTAGCGGGAGCAGATACGCAGTATTTT. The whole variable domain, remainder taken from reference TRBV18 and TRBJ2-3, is NAGVMQNPRHLVRRRGQEARLRCSPMKGHSHVYWYRQLPEEGLKFMVYLQKENIIDESGMPKERFSAEFPKEGPSILRIQQVVRGDSAAYFCASSPPLAGADTQYFGPGTRLTVL.

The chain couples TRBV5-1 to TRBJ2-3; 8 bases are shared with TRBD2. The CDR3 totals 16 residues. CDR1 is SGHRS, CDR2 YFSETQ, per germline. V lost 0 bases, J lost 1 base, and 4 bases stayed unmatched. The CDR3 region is CASSLAVGGGTDTQYF. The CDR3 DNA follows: TGCGCCAGCAGCTTGGCGGTCGGGGGGGGCACAGATACGCAGTATTTT.

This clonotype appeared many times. The DNA for the CDR3 is TGCAGTGCTAGAGGCACAGCGGGATATGTTAGCACAGATACGCAGTATTTT. Amino acids: CSARGTAGYVSTDTQYF. The chain links TRBV20-1 to TRBJ2-3, with 7 bases that match TRBD2. Germline values: CDR1 DFQATT, CDR2 SNEGSKA (reference sequence). V lost 1 base and J lost 0; bases outside the gene matches: 10. There are 17 residues in the CDR3.

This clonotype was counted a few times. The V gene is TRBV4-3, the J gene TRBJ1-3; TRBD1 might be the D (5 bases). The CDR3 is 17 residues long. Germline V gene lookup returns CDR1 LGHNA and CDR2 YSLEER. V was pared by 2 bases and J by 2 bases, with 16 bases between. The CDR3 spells CASSQYFEPGAGNTIYF. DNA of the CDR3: TGCGCCAGCAGCCAATACTTTGAACCGGGGGCTGGAAACACCATATATTTT.

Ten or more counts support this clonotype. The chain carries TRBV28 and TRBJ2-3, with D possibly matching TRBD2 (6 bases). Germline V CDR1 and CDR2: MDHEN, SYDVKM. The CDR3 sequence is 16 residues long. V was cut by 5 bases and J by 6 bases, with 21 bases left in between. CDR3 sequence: CASSQSTPLGRDTQYF. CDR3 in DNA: TGTGCCAGCAGTCAATCAACGCCCCTGGGGAGGGATACGCAGTATTTT.

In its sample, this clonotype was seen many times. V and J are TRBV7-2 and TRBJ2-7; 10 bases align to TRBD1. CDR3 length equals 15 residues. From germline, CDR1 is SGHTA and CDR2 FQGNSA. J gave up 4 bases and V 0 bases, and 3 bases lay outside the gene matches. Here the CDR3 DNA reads TGTGCCAGCAGCTTAGCCGGGACAGGGGTTTACGAGCAGTACGTC. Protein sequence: CASSLAGTGVYEQYV.

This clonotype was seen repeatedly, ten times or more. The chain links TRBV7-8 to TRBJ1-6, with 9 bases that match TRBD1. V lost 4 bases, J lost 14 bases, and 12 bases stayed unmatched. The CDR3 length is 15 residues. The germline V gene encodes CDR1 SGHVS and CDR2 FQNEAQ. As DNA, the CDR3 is TGTGCCAGCAGCTCCAGGACAGGGGCTGGGGGGACCCTCCACTTT. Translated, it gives CASSSRTGAGGTLHF.

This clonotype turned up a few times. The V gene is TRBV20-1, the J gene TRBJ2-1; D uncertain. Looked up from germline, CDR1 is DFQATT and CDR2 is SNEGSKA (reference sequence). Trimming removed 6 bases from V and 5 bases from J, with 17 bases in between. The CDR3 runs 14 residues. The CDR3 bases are TGCAGTGCCGGAAGGACCCATGACCACAATGAGCAGTTCTTC. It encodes CSAGRTHDHNEQFF.

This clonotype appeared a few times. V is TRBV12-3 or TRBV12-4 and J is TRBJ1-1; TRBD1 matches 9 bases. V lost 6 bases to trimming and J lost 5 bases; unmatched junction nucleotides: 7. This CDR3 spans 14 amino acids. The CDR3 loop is CASSQQGARTEAFF. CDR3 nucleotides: TGTGCCAGCAGCCAACAGGGGGCTCGGACTGAAGCTTTCTTT.

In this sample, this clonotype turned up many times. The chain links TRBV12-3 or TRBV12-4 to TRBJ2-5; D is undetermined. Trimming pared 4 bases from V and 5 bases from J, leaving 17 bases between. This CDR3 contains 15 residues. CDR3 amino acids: CASSSLRALEETQYF. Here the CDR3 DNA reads TGTGCCAGCAGTTCCCTTCGGGCCTTGGAGGAGACCCAGTACTTC.

The DNA of the CDR3 is TGTGCCAGCAGGGACAGGGGAAGGAGCACCGGGGAGCTGTTTTTT. It yields the protein CASRDRGRSTGELFF. The chain links TRBV19 to TRBJ2-2, with 10 bases fitting TRBD1. The germline gives CDR1 LNHDA, CDR2 SQIVND (reference sequence). V was pared by 9 bases and J by 4 bases, with 8 bases of the junction left unmatched. The CDR3 runs 15 residues.

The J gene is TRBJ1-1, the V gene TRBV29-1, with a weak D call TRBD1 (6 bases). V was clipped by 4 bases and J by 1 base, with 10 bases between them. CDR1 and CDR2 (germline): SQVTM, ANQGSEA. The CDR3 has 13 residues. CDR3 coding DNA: TGCAGCGTTGCCAGGGGAGGGAACACTGAAGCTTTCTTT. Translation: CSVARGGNTEAFF.

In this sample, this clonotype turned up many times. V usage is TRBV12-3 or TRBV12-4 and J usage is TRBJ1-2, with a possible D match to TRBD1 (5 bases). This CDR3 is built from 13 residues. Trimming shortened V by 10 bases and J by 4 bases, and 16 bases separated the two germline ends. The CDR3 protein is CAIQGDGRYGYTF. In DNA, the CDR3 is TGTGCCATACAAGGGGACGGACGCTATGGCTACACCTTC.

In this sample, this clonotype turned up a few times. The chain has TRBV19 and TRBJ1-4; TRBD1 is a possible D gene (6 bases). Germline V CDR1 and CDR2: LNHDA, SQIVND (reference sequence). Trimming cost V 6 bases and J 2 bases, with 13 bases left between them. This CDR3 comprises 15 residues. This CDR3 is CASSRTEVTNEKLFF. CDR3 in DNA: TGTGCCAGTAGCAGGACAGAAGTGACTAATGAAAAACTGTTTTTT.